This T cell receptor (beta chain) was identified during a study of blood T cells in healthy people across ages. The wider study: Per two T cells, template switching captured roughly one barcoded beta molecule. Findings and limits, study-wide: Both higher diversity and more naive CD4+ cells marked long-lived donors when set against aged donors. TCR beta diversity tracked closely with naive T cell percentage. The recorded TCR beta diversity per million T cells decreased in a roughly linear manner with age.

A word on this clonotype: Its cognate antigen is unknown. The junction and the germline gene differ at one end; a read error may be behind it.

The CDR3 sequence is 17 residues long. Germline assignment: CDR1 SGHDN and CDR2 FVKESK. The authors ran a second PCR of 7 to 11 cycles using a sample-barcoded 5' primer and a J-beta primer mix. TCRdb reprocessed the 5' RACE reads with MiXCR, giving one entry per CDR3 protein. The data contain hundreds of thousands of distinct CDR3 sequences, roughly 60% of them singletons. This TCR was sampled from a young man in good health. Sequences were obtained from blood. V gene TRBV14 combines with J gene TRBJ2-6, with D possibly matching TRBD2 (5 bases). The CDR3 is CASSQEGTTSGANVLTF. The CDR3 DNA reads as TGTGCCAGCAGTCAAGAGGGCACAACCTCTGGGGCCAACGTCCTGACTTTC.